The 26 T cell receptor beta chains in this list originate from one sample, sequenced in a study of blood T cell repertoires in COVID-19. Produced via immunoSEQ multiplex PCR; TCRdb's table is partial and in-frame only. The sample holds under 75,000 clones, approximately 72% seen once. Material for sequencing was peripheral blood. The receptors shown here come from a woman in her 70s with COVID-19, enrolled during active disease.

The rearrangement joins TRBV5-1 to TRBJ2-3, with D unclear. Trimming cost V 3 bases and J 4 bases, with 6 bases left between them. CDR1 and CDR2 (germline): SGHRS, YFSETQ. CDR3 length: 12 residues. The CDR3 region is CASSSEADTQYF. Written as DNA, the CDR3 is TGCGCCAGCAGCTCCGAGGCAGATACGCAGTATTTT.

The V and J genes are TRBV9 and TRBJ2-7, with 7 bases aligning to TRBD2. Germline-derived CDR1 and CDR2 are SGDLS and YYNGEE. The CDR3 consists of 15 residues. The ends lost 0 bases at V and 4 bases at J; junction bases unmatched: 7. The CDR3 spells CASSVDPGGGYEQYF. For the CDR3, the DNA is TGTGCCAGCAGCGTAGATCCGGGCGGGGGTTACGAGCAGTACTTC.

CDR3 amino acids: CATSRAGTDTQYF. In nucleotides, the CDR3 is TGTGCCACCAGCAGAGCAGGCACAGATACGCAGTATTTT. The V gene is TRBV15, the J gene TRBJ2-3; D uncertain. The CDR3 contains 13 residues. V was cut by 1 base and J by 1 base, with 3 bases left in between. Germline CDR1 LNHNV, CDR2 YYDKDF (reference sequence).

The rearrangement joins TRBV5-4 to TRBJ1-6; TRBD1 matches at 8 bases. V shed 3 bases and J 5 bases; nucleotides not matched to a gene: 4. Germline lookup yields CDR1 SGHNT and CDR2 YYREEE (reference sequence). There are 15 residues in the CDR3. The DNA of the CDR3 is TGTGCCAGCAGCTCCCAACAGGGGGATAATTCACCCCTCCACTTT. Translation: CASSSQQGDNSPLHF.

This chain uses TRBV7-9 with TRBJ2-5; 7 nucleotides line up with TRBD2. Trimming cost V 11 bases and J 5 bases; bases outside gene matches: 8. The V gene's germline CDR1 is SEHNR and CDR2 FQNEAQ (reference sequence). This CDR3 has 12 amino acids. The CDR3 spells CASAGVGETQYF. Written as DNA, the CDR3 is TGTGCCTCGGCGGGGGTCGGGGAGACCCAGTACTTC.

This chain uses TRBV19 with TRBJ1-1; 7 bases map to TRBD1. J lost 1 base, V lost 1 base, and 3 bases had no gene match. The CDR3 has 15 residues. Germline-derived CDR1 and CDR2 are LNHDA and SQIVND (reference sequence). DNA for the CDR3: TGTGCCAGTAGTATAGGCGGACAGGCGAACACTGAAGCTTTCTTT. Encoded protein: CASSIGGQANTEAFF.

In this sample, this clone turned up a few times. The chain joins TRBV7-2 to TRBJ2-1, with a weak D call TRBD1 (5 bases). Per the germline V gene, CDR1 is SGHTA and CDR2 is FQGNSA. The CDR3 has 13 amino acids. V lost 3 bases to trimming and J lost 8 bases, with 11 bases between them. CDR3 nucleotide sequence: TGTGCCAGCAGCTTTAGGAAACAGGATGAGCAGTTCTTC. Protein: CASSFRKQDEQFF.

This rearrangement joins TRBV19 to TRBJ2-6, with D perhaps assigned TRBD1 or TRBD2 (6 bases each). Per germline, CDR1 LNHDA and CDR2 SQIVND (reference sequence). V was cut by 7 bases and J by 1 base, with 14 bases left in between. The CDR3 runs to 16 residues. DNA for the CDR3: TGTGCCAGTACCATAGAGGGGGGTTCTGGGGCCAACGTCCTGACTTTC. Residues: CASTIEGGSGANVLTF.

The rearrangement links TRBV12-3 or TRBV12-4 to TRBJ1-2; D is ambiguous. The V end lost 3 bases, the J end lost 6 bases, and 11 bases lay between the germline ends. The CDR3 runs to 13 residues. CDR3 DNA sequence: TGTGCCAGCAGTTTGTTGAACAAAAATGGCTACACCTTC. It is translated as CASSLLNKNGYTF.

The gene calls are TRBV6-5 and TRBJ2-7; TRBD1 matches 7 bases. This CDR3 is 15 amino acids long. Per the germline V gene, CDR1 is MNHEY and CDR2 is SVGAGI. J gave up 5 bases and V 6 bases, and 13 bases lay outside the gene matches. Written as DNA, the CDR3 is TGTGCCAGCAGACTAGGACCCAGGGGGATGGACGAGCAGTACTTC. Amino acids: CASRLGPRGMDEQYF.

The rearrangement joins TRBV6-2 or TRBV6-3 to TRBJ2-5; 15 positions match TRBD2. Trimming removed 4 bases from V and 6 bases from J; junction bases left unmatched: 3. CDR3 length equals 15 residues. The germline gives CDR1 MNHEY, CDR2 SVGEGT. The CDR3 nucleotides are TGTGCCAGCAGTTTTGGGACTAGCGGGAGGCAGACCCAGTACTTC. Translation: CASSFGTSGRQTQYF.

The CDR3 loop reads CASSQDRRVTEAFF. The CDR3 bases are TGCGCCAGCAGCCAAGACCGGCGGGTCACTGAAGCTTTCTTT. This chain joins TRBV4-1 and TRBJ1-1; D is uncertain. The CDR3 loop spans 14 amino acids. Germline V lookup: CDR1 MGHRA, CDR2 YSYEKL. Trimming removed 0 bases at V and 4 bases at J, with 9 bases between.

The CDR3, as DNA: TGCGCCAGCAGGGAACAGGGGGAGAGATCTGGCTACACCTTC. Amino acids: CASREQGERSGYTF. The chain is built from TRBV10-2 and TRBJ1-2, with 8 positions matching TRBD1. V shed 6 bases, J shed 7 bases, and the junction held 10 bases outside the gene matches. The CDR3 consists of 14 residues. The germline gives CDR1 WSHSY, CDR2 SAAADI.

For the CDR3, the DNA is TGTGCCAGCAGTGATTTGGCAACACTACAAGAGACCCAGTACTTC. Its translation: CASSDLATLQETQYF. The chain carries TRBV6-1 and TRBJ2-5, with D unclear. The CDR3 sequence is 15 residues long. Germline lookup yields CDR1 MNHNS and CDR2 SASEGT. Trimming cost V 3 bases and J 2 bases, with 13 bases left between them.

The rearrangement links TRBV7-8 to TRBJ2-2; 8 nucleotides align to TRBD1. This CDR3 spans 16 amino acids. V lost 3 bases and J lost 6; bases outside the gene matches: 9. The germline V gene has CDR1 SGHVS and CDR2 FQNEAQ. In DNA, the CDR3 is TGTGCCAGCAGCTTCCCTCGGACAGGGTACGCCGGGGAGCTGTTTTTT. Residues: CASSFPRTGYAGELFF.

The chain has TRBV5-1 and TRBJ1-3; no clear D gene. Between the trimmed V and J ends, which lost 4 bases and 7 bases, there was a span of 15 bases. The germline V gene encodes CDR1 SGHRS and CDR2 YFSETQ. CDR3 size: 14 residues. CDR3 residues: CASSAGPGRNTIYF. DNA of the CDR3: TGCGCCAGCAGCGCGGGCCCCGGGCGGAACACCATATATTTT.

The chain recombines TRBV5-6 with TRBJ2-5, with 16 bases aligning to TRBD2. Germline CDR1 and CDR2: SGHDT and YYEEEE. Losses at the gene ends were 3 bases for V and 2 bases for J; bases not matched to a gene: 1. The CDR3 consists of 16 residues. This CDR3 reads CASSWGLAGGQETQYF. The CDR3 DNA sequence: TGTGCCAGCAGCTGGGGACTAGCGGGGGGGCAAGAGACCCAGTACTTC.

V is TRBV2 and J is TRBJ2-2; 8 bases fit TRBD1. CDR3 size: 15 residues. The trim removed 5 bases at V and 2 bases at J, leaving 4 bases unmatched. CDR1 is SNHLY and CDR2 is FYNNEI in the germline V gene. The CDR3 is CASSSQGANTGELFF. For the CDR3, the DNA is TGTGCCAGCAGTAGTCAGGGGGCCAACACCGGGGAGCTGTTTTTT.

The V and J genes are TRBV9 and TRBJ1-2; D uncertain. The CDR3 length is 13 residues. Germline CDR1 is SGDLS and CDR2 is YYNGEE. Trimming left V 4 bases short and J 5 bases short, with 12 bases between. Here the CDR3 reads CASSPAEVYGYTF. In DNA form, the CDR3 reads TGTGCCAGCAGCCCCGCCGAGGTTTATGGCTACACCTTC.

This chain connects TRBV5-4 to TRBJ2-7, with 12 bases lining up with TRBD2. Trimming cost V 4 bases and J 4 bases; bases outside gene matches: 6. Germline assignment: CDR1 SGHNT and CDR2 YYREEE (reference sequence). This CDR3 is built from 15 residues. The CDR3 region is CASSPRTSGAYEQYF. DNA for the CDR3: TGTGCCAGCAGCCCCCGGACTAGCGGGGCATACGAGCAGTACTTC. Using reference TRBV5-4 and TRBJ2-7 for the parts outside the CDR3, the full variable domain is ETGVTQSPTHLIKTRGQQVTLRCSSQSGHNTVSWYQQALGQGPQFIFQYYREEENGRGNFPPRFSGLQFPNYSSELNVNALELDDSALYLCASSPRTSGAYEQYFGPGTRLTVT.

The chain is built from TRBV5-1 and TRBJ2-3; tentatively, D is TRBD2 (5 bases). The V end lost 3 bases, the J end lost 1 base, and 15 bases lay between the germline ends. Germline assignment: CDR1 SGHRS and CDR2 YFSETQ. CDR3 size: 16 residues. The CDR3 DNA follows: TGCGCCAGCAGCTACGGAACGTGGCGGGGCACAGATACGCAGTATTTT. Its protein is CASSYGTWRGTDTQYF.

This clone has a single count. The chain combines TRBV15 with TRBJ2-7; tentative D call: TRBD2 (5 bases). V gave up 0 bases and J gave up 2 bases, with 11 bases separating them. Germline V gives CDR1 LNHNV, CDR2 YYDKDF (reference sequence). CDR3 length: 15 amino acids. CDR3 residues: CATSRDVGETYEQYF. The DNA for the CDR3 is TGTGCCACCAGCAGAGATGTTGGGGAGACCTACGAGCAGTACTTC. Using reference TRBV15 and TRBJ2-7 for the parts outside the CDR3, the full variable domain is DAMVIQNPRYQVTQFGKPVTLSCSQTLNHNVMYWYQQKSSQAPKLLFHYYDKDFNNEADTPDNFQSRRPNTSFCFLDIRSPGLGDTAMYLCATSRDVGETYEQYFGPGTRLTVT.

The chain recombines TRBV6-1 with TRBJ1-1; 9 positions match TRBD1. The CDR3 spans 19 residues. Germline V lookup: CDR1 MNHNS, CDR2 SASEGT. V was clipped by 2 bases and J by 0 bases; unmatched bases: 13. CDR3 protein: CASSEMGQGLVGMNTEAFF. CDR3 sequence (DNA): TGTGCCAGCAGTGAAATGGGACAGGGTTTGGTGGGGATGAACACTGAAGCTTTCTTT.

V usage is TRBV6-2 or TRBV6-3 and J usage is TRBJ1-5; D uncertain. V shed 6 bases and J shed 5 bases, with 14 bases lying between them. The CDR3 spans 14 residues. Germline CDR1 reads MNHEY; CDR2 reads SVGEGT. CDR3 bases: TGTGCCAGCAGCCCAGCCCTCGGGGATCAGCCCCAGCATTTT. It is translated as CASSPALGDQPQHF.

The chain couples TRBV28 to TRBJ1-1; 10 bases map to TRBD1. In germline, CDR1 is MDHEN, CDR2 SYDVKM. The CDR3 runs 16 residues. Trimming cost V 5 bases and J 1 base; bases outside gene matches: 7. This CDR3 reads CASSARQGAANTEAFF. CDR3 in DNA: TGTGCCAGCAGTGCCCGACAGGGGGCTGCGAACACTGAAGCTTTCTTT. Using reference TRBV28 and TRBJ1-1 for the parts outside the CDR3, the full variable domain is DVKVTQSSRYLVKRTGEKVFLECVQDMDHENMFWYRQDPGLGLRLIYFSYDVKMKEKGDIPEGYSVSREKKERFSLILESASTNQTSMYLCASSARQGAANTEAFFGQGTRLTVV.

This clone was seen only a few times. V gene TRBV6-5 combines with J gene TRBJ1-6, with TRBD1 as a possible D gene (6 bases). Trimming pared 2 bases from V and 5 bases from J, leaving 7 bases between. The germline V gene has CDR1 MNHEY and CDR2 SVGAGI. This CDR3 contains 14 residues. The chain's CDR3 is CASSYRTDNSPLHF. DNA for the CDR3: TGTGCCAGCAGTTACCGGACAGATAATTCACCCCTCCACTTT.